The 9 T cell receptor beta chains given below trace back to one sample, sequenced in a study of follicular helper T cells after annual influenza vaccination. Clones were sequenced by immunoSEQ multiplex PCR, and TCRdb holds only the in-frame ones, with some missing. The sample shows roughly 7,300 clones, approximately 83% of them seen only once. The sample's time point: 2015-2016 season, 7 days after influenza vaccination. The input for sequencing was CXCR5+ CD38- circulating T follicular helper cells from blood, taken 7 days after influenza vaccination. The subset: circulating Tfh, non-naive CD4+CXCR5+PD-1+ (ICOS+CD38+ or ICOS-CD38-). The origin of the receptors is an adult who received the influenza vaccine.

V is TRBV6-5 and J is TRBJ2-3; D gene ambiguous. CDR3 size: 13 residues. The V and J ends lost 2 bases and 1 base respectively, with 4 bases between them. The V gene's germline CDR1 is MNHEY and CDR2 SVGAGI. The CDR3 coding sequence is TGTGCCAGCAGTTACCCTGGCACAGATACGCAGTATTTT. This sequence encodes CASSYPGTDTQYF.

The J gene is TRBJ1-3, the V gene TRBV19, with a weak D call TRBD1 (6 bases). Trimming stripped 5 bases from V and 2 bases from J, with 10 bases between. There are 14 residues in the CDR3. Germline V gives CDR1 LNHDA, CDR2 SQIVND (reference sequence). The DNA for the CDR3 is TGTGCCAGTAGTCCCACAGGGACTGGAAACACCATATATTTT. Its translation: CASSPTGTGNTIYF.

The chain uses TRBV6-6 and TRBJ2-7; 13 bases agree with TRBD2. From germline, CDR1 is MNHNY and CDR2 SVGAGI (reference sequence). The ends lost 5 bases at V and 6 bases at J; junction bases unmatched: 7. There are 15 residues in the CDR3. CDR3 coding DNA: TGTGCCAGCAGTGAGAGGACTAGCGGGAGACGCGAGCAGTACTTC. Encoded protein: CASSERTSGRREQYF.

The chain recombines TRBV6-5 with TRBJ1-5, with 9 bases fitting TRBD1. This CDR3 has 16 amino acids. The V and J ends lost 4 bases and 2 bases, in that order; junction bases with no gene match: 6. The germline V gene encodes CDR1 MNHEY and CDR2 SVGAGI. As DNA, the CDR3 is TGTGCCAGCAGTTCCCAGCGGACAGGGGGCAATCAGCCCCAGCATTTT. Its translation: CASSSQRTGGNQPQHF.

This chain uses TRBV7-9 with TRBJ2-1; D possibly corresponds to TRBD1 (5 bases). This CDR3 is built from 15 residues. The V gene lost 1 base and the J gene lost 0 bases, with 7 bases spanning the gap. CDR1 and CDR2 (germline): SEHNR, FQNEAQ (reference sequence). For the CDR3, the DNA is TGTGCCAGCAGCTTAGGCGACAGCTCCTACAATGAGCAGTTCTTC. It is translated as CASSLGDSSYNEQFF.

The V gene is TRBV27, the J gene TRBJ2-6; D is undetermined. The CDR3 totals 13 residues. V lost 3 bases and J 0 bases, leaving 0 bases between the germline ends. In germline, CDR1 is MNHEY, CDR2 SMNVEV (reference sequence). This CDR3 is CASSFSGANVLTF. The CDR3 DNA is TGTGCCAGCAGTTTCTCTGGGGCCAACGTCCTGACTTTC.

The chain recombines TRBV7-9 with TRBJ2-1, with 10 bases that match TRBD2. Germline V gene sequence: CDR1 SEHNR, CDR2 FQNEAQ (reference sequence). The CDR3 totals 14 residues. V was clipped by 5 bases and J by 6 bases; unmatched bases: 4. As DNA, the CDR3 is TGTGCCAGCAGCCGGACTAGCGGAGCCAATGAGCAGTTCTTC. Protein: CASSRTSGANEQFF.

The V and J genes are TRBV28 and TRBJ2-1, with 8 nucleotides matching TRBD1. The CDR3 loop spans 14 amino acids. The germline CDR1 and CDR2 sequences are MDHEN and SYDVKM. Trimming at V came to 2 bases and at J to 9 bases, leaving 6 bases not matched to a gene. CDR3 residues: CASSLGDRRGEQFF. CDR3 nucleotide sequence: TGTGCCAGCAGTTTAGGGGACAGGAGAGGTGAGCAGTTCTTC.

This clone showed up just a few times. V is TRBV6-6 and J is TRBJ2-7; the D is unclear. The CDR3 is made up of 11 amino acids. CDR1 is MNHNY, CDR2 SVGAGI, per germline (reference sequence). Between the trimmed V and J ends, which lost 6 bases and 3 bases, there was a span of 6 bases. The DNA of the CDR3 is TGTGCCAGCAGCGTAATCTACGAGCAGTACTTC. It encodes CASSVIYEQYF.